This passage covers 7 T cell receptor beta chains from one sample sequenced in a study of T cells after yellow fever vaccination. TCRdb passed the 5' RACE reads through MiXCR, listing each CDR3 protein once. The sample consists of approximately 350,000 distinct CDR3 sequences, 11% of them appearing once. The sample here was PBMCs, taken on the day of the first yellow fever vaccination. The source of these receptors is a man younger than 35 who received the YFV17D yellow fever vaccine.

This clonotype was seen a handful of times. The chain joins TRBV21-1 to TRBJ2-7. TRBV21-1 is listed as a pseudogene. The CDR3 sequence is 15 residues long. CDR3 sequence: CASSTPSGTPYEQYV. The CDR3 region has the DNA TGTGCCAGCAGCACCCCGTCTGGGACTCCTTACGAGCAGTACGTC.

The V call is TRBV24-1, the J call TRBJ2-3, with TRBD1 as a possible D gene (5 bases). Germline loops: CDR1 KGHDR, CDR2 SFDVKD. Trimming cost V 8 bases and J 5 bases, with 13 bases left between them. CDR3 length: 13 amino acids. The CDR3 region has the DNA TGTGCCACCAATGCCAGGGTGGGAGATACGCAGTATTTT. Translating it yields CATNARVGDTQYF.

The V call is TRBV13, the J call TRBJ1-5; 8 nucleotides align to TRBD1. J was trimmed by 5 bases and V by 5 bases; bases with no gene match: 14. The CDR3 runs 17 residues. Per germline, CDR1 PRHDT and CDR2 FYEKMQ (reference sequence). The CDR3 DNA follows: TGTGCCAGCAGCCTCGGCCTTACAGGGGGGATGGATCAGCCCCAGCATTTT. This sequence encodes CASSLGLTGGMDQPQHF.

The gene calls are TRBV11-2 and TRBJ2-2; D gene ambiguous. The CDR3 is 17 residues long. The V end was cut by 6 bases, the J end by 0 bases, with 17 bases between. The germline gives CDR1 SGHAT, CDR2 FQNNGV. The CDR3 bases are TGTGCCAGCAGGAAAATAAAAGGACGACCGAACACCGGGGAGCTGTTTTTT. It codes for CASRKIKGRPNTGELFF.

This CDR3 is CASSRPGGRDNEQFF. The CDR3, as DNA: TGTGCCAGCAGCCGACCCGGGGGGCGGGACAATGAGCAGTTCTTC. This chain connects TRBV4-2 to TRBJ2-1, with a tentative D call TRBD2 (7 bases). CDR3 size: 15 residues. Germline loops: CDR1 LGHNA, CDR2 YNFKEQ. Trimming took off 4 bases at V and 5 bases at J, with 15 bases between the two ends.

CDR3 in amino acids: CASQDTSSYNEQFF. DNA of the CDR3: TGTGCCAGCCAGGACACGAGCTCCTACAATGAGCAGTTCTTC. The gene calls are TRBV24-1 and TRBJ2-1, with D possibly TRBD1 on 5 matching bases. This CDR3 has 14 amino acids. The V end lost 11 bases, the J end lost 0 bases, and 13 bases lay between the germline ends. Germline-derived CDR1 and CDR2 are KGHDR and SFDVKD.

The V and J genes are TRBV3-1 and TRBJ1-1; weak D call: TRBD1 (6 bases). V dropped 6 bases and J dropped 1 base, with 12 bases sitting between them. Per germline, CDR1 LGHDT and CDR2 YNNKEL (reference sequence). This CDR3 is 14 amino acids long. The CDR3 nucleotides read TGTGCCAGCAGAGTGACAGGACAGAACACTGAAGCTTTCTTT. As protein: CASRVTGQNTEAFF.